This TCR beta chain was captured by sequencing in a study of blood T cell repertoires in COVID-19. Residents of about two dozen US areas, aged about 18 to 89 years, made up the participants. Assignments of participants to cohorts depended upon their own reported clinical history. The authors' processing: Reference gene primer amplification gave estimated nucleated cell counts. Method: immunoSEQ multiplex PCR; TCRdb's copy keeps in-frame clones and lacks some. The DNA was the basis for D and trimming; V, J and clone size are from that table. The table shows about 340,000 clones, with about 92% occurring only once. Germline CDR1 reads SGHRS; CDR2 reads YFSETQ. The CDR3 totals 13 residues. V gave up 4 bases and J gave up 0 bases, with 7 bases separating them.

Sequencing was performed on PBMCs or T cells enriched from blood (not recorded which). The chain carries TRBV5-1 and TRBJ2-5; D ambiguous. This receptor was taken from a woman aged 25 to 39 who had recovered from COVID-19. The CDR3 nucleotides read TGCGCCAGCAGCCCGACTGACCAAGAGACCCAGTACTTC. Protein: CASSPTDQETQYF.